The following is a T cell receptor beta chain sequence with its context. The TCRbeta library was prepared with unique molecular identifiers. A single record per CDR3 protein comes from TCRdb applying MiXCR to the PCR reads. The sample consists of some 490,000 distinct CDR3 sequences, under 15% of them appearing once. The entry originates in a study of T-cell reconstitution after alpha-beta-depleted transplantation in children. The V and J ends lost 0 bases and 6 bases, in that order; junction bases with no gene match: 10. Germline V CDR1 and CDR2: SGHDT, YYEEEE. CDR3 length: 16 residues. The TCR originated in a human donor who donated a stem cell graft to a child with combined immunodeficiency. The specimen was PBMCs from the stem cell graft donor, collected from the stem cell graft. The genes are TRBV5-6 and TRBJ2-7, with 9 bases identical to TRBD1. CDR3 coding DNA: TGTGCCAGCAGCTTGGTTCGTTGGACAGGGGATGGCGAGCAGTACTTC. Protein product: CASSLVRWTGDGEQYF.